This is a list of T cell receptor beta chains from one sample in a study of response to subunit inactivated influenza vaccine. Using its own MiXCR run on the RT-PCR reads, TCRdb lists one record per CDR3 protein. Of 300,000 to 350,000 distinct CDR3 sequences in the sample, over 20% were seen once. Sample: PBMCs from blood, taken 21 months after vaccination. Every receptor here comes from a man aged 50 to 75 who received an inactivated influenza vaccine. Both conserved end residues are part of each CDR3. Each record gives: V gene, CDR3 length, clone size, CDR3 protein. Some rows have no size entry. The others give once, few or many, or a class for an expanded clone.

v_call: TRBV29-1
cdr3_length: 14
clone_size: NA
cdr3_aa: CSVEVGNRNYGYTF

v_call: TRBV6-1
cdr3_length: 13
clone_size: NA
cdr3_aa: CASSEADSYGYTF

v_call: TRBV20-1
cdr3_length: 16
clone_size: once
cdr3_aa: CSARDRDRPTQETQYF

v_call: TRBV29-1
cdr3_length: 13
clone_size: NA
cdr3_aa: CSARDSFYNEQFF

v_call: TRBV5-1
cdr3_length: 13
clone_size: few
cdr3_aa: CASSLMASYEQYF

v_call: TRBV12-3/TRBV12-4
cdr3_length: 14
clone_size: many
cdr3_aa: CASSRDRGGEKLFF

v_call: TRBV5-1
cdr3_length: 15
clone_size: NA
cdr3_aa: CASSVGQGRGDTQYF

v_call: TRBV6-2/TRBV6-3
cdr3_length: 15
clone_size: NA
cdr3_aa: CASSSSSGRAGEQFF

v_call: TRBV20-1
cdr3_length: 15
clone_size: NA
cdr3_aa: CSAREATGDPGAQYF

v_call: TRBV20-1
cdr3_length: 14
clone_size: NA
cdr3_aa: CSVVYRGKNYEQYF

v_call: TRBV5-1
cdr3_length: 15
clone_size: NA
cdr3_aa: CASSPRGAGTGELFF

v_call: TRBV5-1
cdr3_length: 12
clone_size: few
cdr3_aa: CASSPDGSPLHF

v_call: TRBV24-1
cdr3_length: 15
clone_size: many
cdr3_aa: CATSDLKGAADTQYF

v_call: TRBV2
cdr3_length: 12
clone_size: NA
cdr3_aa: CASRRSGNEAFF

v_call: TRBV6-5
cdr3_length: 16
clone_size: NA
cdr3_aa: CASSYSSRSGDYEQYF

v_call: TRBV29-1
cdr3_length: 14
clone_size: many
cdr3_aa: CSATPGQGGNTIYF

v_call: TRBV28
cdr3_length: 12
clone_size: NA
cdr3_aa: CASDRGSYEQYF

v_call: TRBV7-2
cdr3_length: 16
clone_size: many
cdr3_aa: CASSLVFGTGHYGYTF

v_call: TRBV5-3
cdr3_length: 15
clone_size: NA
cdr3_aa: CARSLNVYSGNTIYF

v_call: TRBV7-9
cdr3_length: 15
clone_size: few
cdr3_aa: CASSLSGLGAGEQYF

v_call: TRBV10-3
cdr3_length: 13
clone_size: NA
cdr3_aa: CAISAISGNTIYF

v_call: TRBV12-3/TRBV12-4
cdr3_length: 14
clone_size: few
cdr3_aa: CASGGQGRINIQYF

v_call: TRBV3-1
cdr3_length: 18
clone_size: few
cdr3_aa: CASSHAGFHTSGANVLTF

v_call: TRBV25-1
cdr3_length: 17
clone_size: NA
cdr3_aa: CASSEYQAGDGVNEQFF

v_call: TRBV18
cdr3_length: 16
clone_size: NA
cdr3_aa: CASSPPGLSGANVLTF

v_call: TRBV20-1
cdr3_length: 14
clone_size: NA
cdr3_aa: CSARDLVELASLYF

v_call: TRBV20-1
cdr3_length: 14
clone_size: few
cdr3_aa: CSAIARPSMETQYF

v_call: TRBV20-1
cdr3_length: 14
clone_size: few
cdr3_aa: CSAILPGQQETQYF

v_call: TRBV7-6
cdr3_length: 15
clone_size: few
cdr3_aa: CASSLGQLPNEKLFF

v_call: TRBV4-3
cdr3_length: 13
clone_size: NA
cdr3_aa: CASSEAGAREQYF

v_call: TRBV29-1
cdr3_length: 15
clone_size: many
cdr3_aa: CSASGTEKSNYGYTF

v_call: TRBV16
cdr3_length: 16
clone_size: once
cdr3_aa: CASSQSSRLSNQPQHF

v_call: TRBV6-1
cdr3_length: 14
clone_size: NA
cdr3_aa: CASRTGGELSPLHF

v_call: TRBV5-5
cdr3_length: 15
clone_size: NA
cdr3_aa: CASSPGLDLNTEAFF

v_call: TRBV10-3
cdr3_length: 16
clone_size: NA
cdr3_aa: CAISNLDSTGTDTQYF

v_call: TRBV25-1
cdr3_length: 15
clone_size: NA
cdr3_aa: CASRGIDRFGYGYTF